What follows are 7 T cell receptor beta chains derived from one specimen sequenced in a study of T cell repertoires in breast cancer. Blocking oligonucleotides added to a second nested PCR suppressed unpaired genes. One entry per CDR3 protein, called by TCRdb with MiXCR from the emulsion pairing reads. Of 450 to 650 distinct CDR3 sequences in the sample, around half were seen once. Paired alpha-beta TCRs of CD8+ T cells were analyzed by expanded emulsion RT-PCR. The sequenced material came from CD8+ T cells. Receptors originate from a pool of human donors with breast cancer or a healthy control (not recorded which).

This clonotype was counted at least ten times. CDR3 in amino acids: CASNRDLPPYEQYF. CDR3 in DNA: TGTGCCAGCAACAGGGATCTCCCCCCCTACGAGCAGTACTTC. The chain links TRBV6-1 to TRBJ2-7; D may be TRBD1 (6 bases). Per germline, CDR1 MNHNS and CDR2 SASEGT. This CDR3 has 14 amino acids. Trimming cost V 7 bases and J 2 bases, with 15 bases left between them.

This clonotype is labeled medium-sized. One end of the junction does not line up with germline, which may come from a read error. The CDR3 bases are TGTGCCAGCAGCTTAGCTGAAGGAGGAAATTCACTCCTCCACTTT. Translation: CASSLAEGGNSLLHF. This sequence joins TRBV7-3 and TRBJ1-6, with D uncertain. The CDR3 loop spans 15 amino acids. CDR1 and CDR2 (germline): SGHTA, FQGTGA.

This clonotype has a handful of counts. This chain links TRBV7-3 with TRBJ1-2; D might be TRBD1 (6 bases). The V and J ends lost 1 base and 11 bases respectively, with 14 bases between them. Germline V gives CDR1 SGHTA, CDR2 FQGTGA. The length of the CDR3 is 13 residues. CDR3: CASSLNGGEGYTF. Written as DNA, the CDR3 is TGTGCCAGCAGCTTAAACGGGGGCGAGGGATACACCTTC. Variable domain in full (rest from reference TRBV7-3 and TRBJ1-2): GAGVSQTPSNKVTEKGKYVELRCDPISGHTALYWYRQSLGQGPEFLIYFQGTGAADDSGLPNDRFFAVRPEGSVSTLKIQRTERGDSAVYLCASSLNGGEGYTFGSGTRLTVV.

The V call is TRBV6-1, the J call TRBJ2-1, with D possibly matching TRBD2 (5 bases). CDR1 and CDR2 (germline): MNHNS, SASEGT. Trimming cost V 7 bases and J 5 bases, with 15 bases left between them. The CDR3 loop spans 14 amino acids. The CDR3, as DNA: TGTGCCAGCATCGGGCGGGCCATTCACAATGAGCAGTTCTTC. Protein product: CASIGRAIHNEQFF.

This clonotype has at least ten counts. This chain joins TRBV4-3 and TRBJ1-5; D is uncertain. Germline values: CDR1 LGHNA, CDR2 YSLEER. The CDR3 spans 15 residues. Deletions cut 1 base from V and 1 base from J, with 8 bases between. The CDR3 spells CASSQALGSNQPQHF. CDR3 coding DNA: TGCGCCAGCAGCCAAGCTTTAGGAAGCAATCAGCCCCAGCATTTT.

A word on this clonotype: The conserved phenylalanine or tryptophan is not found at the CDR3 terminus, so this likely reflects a read error. It is unclear where the CDR3 begins or ends on the DNA, so no DNA is shown, and the CDR3 is as TCRdb lists it. The chain joins TRBV5-3 to TRBJ2-7; TRBD2, the table's D call, was not compared with the DNA. TRBV5-3 is marked as an open reading frame, function uncertain. 14 amino acids form the CDR3, both terminal residues included. CDR3: CASSPGLAPREQYL.

This clonotype is hyperexpanded in the sample. V is TRBV7-3 and J is TRBJ1-2; a possible D gene is TRBD1 (5 bases). Trimming removed 1 base at V and 4 bases at J, with 7 bases between. Germline V gene sequence: CDR1 SGHTA, CDR2 FQGTGA. The CDR3 covers 13 residues. The CDR3 protein is CASSLNGGYGYTF. CDR3 in DNA: TGTGCCAGCAGCTTAAACGGGGGCTATGGCTACACCTTC. Looking up the rest from reference TRBV7-3 and TRBJ1-2 gives the full variable domain: GAGVSQTPSNKVTEKGKYVELRCDPISGHTALYWYRQSLGQGPEFLIYFQGTGAADDSGLPNDRFFAVRPEGSVSTLKIQRTERGDSAVYLCASSLNGGYGYTFGSGTRLTVV.